The present entry profiles one T cell receptor beta chain with its context. The data were obtained in a study of blood T cell repertoires in COVID-19. Libraries were prepared by immunoSEQ multiplex PCR; TCRdb keeps only in-frame clonotypes and omits some of them. The sample records approximately 300,000 clones, 70% to 90% being singletons. The CDR3 has 15 amino acids. Germline trimming cut 6 bases from V and 2 bases from J; bases unmatched to any gene: 7. CDR1 SGHRS and CDR2 YFSETQ come from the germline V gene. This sequence was found in a young woman who had recovered from COVID-19. The specimen was PBMCs or T cells enriched from blood (not recorded which). The chain couples TRBV5-1 to TRBJ2-2, with 7 bases that match TRBD2. Here the CDR3 DNA reads TGCGCCAGCAACCCGGTGACTAGCAACACCGGGGAGCTGTTTTTT. Protein product: CASNPVTSNTGELFF.